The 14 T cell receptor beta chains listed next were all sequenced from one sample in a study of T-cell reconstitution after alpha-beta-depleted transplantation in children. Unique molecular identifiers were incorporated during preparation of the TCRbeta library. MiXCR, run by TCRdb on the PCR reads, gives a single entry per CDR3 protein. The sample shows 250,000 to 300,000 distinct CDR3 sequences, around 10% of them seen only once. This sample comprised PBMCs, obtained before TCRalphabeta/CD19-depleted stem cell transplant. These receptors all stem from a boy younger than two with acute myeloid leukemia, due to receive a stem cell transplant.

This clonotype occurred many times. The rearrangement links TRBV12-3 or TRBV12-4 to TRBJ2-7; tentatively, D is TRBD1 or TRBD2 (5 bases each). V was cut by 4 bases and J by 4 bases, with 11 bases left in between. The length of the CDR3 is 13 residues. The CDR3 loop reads CASSSSGTYEQYF. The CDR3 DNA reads TGTGCCAGCAGTTCCTCCGGGACGTACGAGCAGTACTTC.

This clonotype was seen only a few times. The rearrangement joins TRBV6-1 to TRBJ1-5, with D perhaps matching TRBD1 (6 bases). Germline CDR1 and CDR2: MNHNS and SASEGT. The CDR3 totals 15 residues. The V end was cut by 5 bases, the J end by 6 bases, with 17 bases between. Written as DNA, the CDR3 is TGTGCCAGCAGTCTCCGGGACAAGGGTGTTCAGCCCCAGCATTTT. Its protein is CASSLRDKGVQPQHF.

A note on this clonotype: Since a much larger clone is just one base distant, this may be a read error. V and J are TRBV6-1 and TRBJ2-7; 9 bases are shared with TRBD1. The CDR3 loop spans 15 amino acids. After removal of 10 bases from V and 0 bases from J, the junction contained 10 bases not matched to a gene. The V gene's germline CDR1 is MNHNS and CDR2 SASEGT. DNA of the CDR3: TGTGCCACCAGCACACAGGGGGCGGCCTCCTACGAGCAGTACTTC. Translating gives CATSTQGAASYEQYF.

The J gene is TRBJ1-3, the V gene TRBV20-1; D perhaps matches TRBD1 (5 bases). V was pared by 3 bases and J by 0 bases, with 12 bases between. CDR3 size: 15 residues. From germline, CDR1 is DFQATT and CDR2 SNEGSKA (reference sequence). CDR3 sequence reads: CSASENRSSGNTIYF. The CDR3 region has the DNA TGCAGTGCTAGCGAAAACAGGTCCTCTGGAAACACCATATATTTT.

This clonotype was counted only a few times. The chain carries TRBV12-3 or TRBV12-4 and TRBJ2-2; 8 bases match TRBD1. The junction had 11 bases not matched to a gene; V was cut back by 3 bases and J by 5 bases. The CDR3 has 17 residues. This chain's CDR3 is CASSFRPGTGNTGELFF. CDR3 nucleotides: TGTGCCAGCAGTTTCCGTCCCGGGACAGGAAATACCGGGGAGCTGTTTTTT.

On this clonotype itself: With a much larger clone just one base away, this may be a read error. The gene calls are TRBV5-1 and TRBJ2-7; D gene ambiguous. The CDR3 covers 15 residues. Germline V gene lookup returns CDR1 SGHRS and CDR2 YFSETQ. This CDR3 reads CASSLTVGIYYELYF. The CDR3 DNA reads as TGCGCCAGCAGCCTGACGGTAGGAATCTACTACGAGCTGTACTTC. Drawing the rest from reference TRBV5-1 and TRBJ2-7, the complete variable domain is KAGVTQTPRYLIKTRGQQVTLSCSPISGHRSVSWYQQTPGQGLQFLFEYFSETQRNKGNFPGRFSGRQFSNSRSEMNVSTLELGDSALYLCASSLTVGIYYELYFGPGTRLTVT.

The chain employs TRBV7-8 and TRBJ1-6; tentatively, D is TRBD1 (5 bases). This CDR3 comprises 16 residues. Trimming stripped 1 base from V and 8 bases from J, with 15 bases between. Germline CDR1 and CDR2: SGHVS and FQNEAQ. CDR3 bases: TGTGCCAGCAGCTTAGTCGCGACCTGGGGGGATTCACCCCTCCACTTT. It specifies CASSLVATWGDSPLHF.

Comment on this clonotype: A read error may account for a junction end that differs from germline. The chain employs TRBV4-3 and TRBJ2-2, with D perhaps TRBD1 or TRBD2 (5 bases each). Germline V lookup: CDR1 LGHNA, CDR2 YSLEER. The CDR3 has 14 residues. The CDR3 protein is CASSQKGMAGDLFF. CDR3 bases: TGCGCCAGCAGCCAGAAGGGGATGGCCGGGGATCTGTTTTTT.

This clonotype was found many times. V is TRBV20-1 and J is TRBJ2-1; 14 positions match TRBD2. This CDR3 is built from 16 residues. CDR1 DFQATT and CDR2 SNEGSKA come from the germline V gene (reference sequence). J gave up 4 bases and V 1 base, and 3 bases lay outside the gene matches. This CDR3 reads CSARGTSGGSYNEQFF. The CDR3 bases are TGCAGTGCTAGAGGGACTAGCGGGGGGAGTTACAATGAGCAGTTCTTC.

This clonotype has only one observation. CDR3 DNA sequence: TGTGCCTGGAGTAGAGGACAGGGTGGGAACACTGAAGCTTTCTTT. Protein: CAWSRGQGGNTEAFF. The chain is built from TRBV30 and TRBJ1-1; 8 nucleotides match TRBD1. The CDR3 loop spans 15 amino acids. Trimming cost V 2 bases and J 1 base; bases outside gene matches: 6. Germline lookup yields CDR1 GTSNPN and CDR2 SVGIG (reference sequence).

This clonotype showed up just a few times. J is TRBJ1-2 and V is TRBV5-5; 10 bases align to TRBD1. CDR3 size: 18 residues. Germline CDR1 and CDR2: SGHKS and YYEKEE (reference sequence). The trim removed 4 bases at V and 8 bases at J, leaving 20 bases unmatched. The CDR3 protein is CASSLGAISGTGERGYTF. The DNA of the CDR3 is TGTGCCAGCAGCCTTGGTGCCATCTCCGGGACAGGGGAAAGGGGCTACACCTTC. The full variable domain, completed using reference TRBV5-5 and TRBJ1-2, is DAGVTQSPTHLIKTRGQQVTLRCSPISGHKSVSWYQQVLGQGPQFIFQYYEKEERGRGNFPDRFSARQFPNYSSELNVNALLLGDSALYLCASSLGAISGTGERGYTFGSGTRLTVV.

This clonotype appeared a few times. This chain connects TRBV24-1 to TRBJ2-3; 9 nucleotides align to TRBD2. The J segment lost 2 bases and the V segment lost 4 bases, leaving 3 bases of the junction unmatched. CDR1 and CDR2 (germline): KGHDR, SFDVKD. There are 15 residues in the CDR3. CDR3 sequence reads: CATSDQRGDTDTQYF. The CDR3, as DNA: TGTGCCACCAGTGACCAGCGGGGGGACACAGATACGCAGTATTTT.

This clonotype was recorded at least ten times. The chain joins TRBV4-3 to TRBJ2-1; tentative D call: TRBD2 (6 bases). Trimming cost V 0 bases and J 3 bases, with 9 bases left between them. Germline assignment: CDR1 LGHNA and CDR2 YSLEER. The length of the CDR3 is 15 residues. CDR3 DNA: TGCGCCAGCAGCCAAGAAACCGGGAGCTACAATGAGCAGTTCTTC. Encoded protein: CASSQETGSYNEQFF.

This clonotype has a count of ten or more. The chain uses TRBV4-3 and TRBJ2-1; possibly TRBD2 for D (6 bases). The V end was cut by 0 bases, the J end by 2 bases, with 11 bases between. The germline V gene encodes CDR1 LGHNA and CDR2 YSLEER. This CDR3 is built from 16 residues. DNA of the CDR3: TGCGCCAGCAGCCAAGAAACACTAGCCACCTACAATGAGCAGTTCTTC. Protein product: CASSQETLATYNEQFF.